The 21 T cell receptor beta chains below all came from one sample that was sequenced in a study of blood T cell repertoires in COVID-19. Profiling relied on immunoSEQ multiplex PCR, and the TCRdb table lists in-frame clones only, not all of them. The sample yields just over 95,000 clones, about 81% seen once. Sequenced material: peripheral blood. Receptor source: a man aged 60-69 years with acute or convalescent COVID-19.

The CDR3 spells CASSESSAEQYF. The CDR3 DNA is TGTGCCAGCAGTGAAAGTAGCGCGGAGCAGTACTTC. The chain carries TRBV2 and TRBJ2-7; maybe TRBD2 (5 bases). The CDR3 is 12 residues long. Trimming cost V 2 bases and J 7 bases, with 9 bases left between them. Germline CDR1 and CDR2: SNHLY and FYNNEI.

This clone has only a few counts. The chain joins TRBV19 to TRBJ1-6, with TRBD1 matching 8 bases. Unmatched junction bases numbered 16, after V lost 6 bases and J lost 9 bases. There are 17 residues in the CDR3. Germline V gene lookup returns CDR1 LNHDA and CDR2 SQIVND (reference sequence). CDR3 region: CASRTGRLGTGISPLHF. Written as DNA, the CDR3 is TGTGCCAGTAGAACAGGCCGCCTCGGGACAGGCATTTCACCCCTCCACTTT.

The CDR3: CASSLRETYEQYF. CDR3 nucleotide sequence: TGTGCCAGCAGCTTAAGGGAGACCTACGAGCAGTACTTC. The V gene is TRBV7-9, the J gene TRBJ2-7; tentative D call: TRBD2 (5 bases). Trimming stripped 2 bases from V and 2 bases from J, with 7 bases between. CDR1 SEHNR and CDR2 FQNEAQ come from the germline V gene (reference sequence). The CDR3 is 13 residues long.

The chain is built from TRBV18 and TRBJ2-2; TRBD2 matches at 9 bases. Germline-derived CDR1 and CDR2 are KGHSH and LQKENI. The V gene end was trimmed by 5 bases and the J gene end by 6 bases; junction bases not matched to a gene: 13. The CDR3 contains 17 residues. CDR3 region: CASSISPAGGKAGELFF. CDR3 nucleotide sequence: TGTGCCAGCTCAATATCCCCAGCGGGAGGAAAGGCCGGGGAGCTGTTTTTT.

This chain joins TRBV5-1 and TRBJ1-5; 7 bases agree with TRBD1. Germline V gene sequence: CDR1 SGHRS, CDR2 YFSETQ. The CDR3 has 16 amino acids. J gave up 5 bases and V 4 bases, and 12 bases lay outside the gene matches. The CDR3 loop is CASSLRSNRGDQPQHF. CDR3 DNA: TGCGCCAGCAGCCTCCGTTCTAACAGGGGTGATCAGCCCCAGCATTTT.

The genes are TRBV5-1 and TRBJ2-3; D gene ambiguous. This CDR3 is built from 12 residues. Germline loops: CDR1 SGHRS, CDR2 YFSETQ. V lost 1 base, J lost 5 bases, and 5 bases lay in between. As DNA, the CDR3 is TGCGCCAGCAGCTTGTTCCAAGATACGCAGTATTTT. The encoded protein is CASSLFQDTQYF. Full variable domain (missing parts from reference TRBV5-1 and TRBJ2-3): KAGVTQTPRYLIKTRGQQVTLSCSPISGHRSVSWYQQTPGQGLQFLFEYFSETQRNKGNFPGRFSGRQFSNSRSEMNVSTLELGDSALYLCASSLFQDTQYFGPGTRLTVL.

The chain joins TRBV30 to TRBJ2-5, with D possibly matching TRBD2 (9 bases). The CDR3 runs to 14 residues. CDR1 and CDR2 from the germline V gene are GTSNPN and SVGIG (reference sequence). V was shortened by 4 bases and J by 4 bases, with 16 bases between the two germline ends. Here the CDR3 reads CAWNAGGTGETQYF. As DNA, the CDR3 is TGTGCCTGGAACGCGGGAGGGACAGGAGAGACCCAGTACTTC. Full variable domain (rest looked up from reference TRBV30 and TRBJ2-5): SQTIHQWPATLVQPVGSPLSLECTVEGTSNPNLYWYRQAAGRGLQLLFYSVGIGQISSEVPQNLSASRPQDRQFILSSKKLLLSDSGFYLCAWNAGGTGETQYFGPGTRLLVL.

V usage is TRBV18 and J usage is TRBJ2-6, with D perhaps TRBD1 (6 bases). The CDR3 totals 17 residues. Trimming cost V 2 bases and J 0 bases, with 11 bases left between them. Per germline, CDR1 KGHSH and CDR2 LQKENI. The CDR3 loop reads CASSPGTQNSGANVLTF. The DNA for the CDR3 is TGTGCCAGCTCACCAGGGACACAAAACTCTGGGGCCAACGTCCTGACTTTC.

This clone was detected only a few times. The chain has TRBV7-3 and TRBJ1-1; D is undetermined. V gave up 3 bases and J gave up 0 bases, with 11 bases separating them. The CDR3 consists of 15 residues. Germline V CDR1 and CDR2: SGHTA, FQGTGA. The CDR3 is CASSFGHTLNTEAFF. CDR3 coding DNA: TGTGCCAGCAGCTTTGGTCACACGTTGAACACTGAAGCTTTCTTT.

This chain uses TRBV9 with TRBJ2-3, with D perhaps matching TRBD1 (5 bases). This CDR3 region has 15 residues. Germline V gives CDR1 SGDLS, CDR2 YYNGEE. The V gene lost 0 bases and the J gene lost 2 bases, with 10 bases spanning the gap. The CDR3 nucleotides are TGTGCCAGCAGCGTAGGTCCAGGGTACACAGATACGCAGTATTTT. It encodes CASSVGPGYTDTQYF. The full variable domain, with the rest looked up from reference TRBV9 and TRBJ2-3, is DSGVTQTPKHLITATGQRVTLRCSPRSGDLSVYWYQQSLDQGLQFLIQYYNGEERAKGNILERFSAQQFPDLHSELNLSSLELGDSALYFCASSVGPGYTDTQYFGPGTRLTVL.

This rearrangement joins TRBV5-8 to TRBJ1-2; possible D gene TRBD1, 6 bases. V dropped 0 bases and J dropped 5 bases, with 8 bases sitting between them. CDR3 length: 13 residues. Per germline, CDR1 SGHTS and CDR2 YDEGEE. CDR3 nucleotide sequence: TGTGCCAGCAGCTTGGACAGGGATTATGGCTACACCTTC. Its protein is CASSLDRDYGYTF.

The V gene is TRBV6-5, the J gene TRBJ1-5; 9 positions agree with TRBD1. The CDR3 contains 15 residues. The ends lost 7 bases at V and 5 bases at J; junction bases unmatched: 9. CDR1 and CDR2 from the germline V gene are MNHEY and SVGAGI. DNA for the CDR3: TGTGCCAGCATGGCCGGACAGGGGAACTATCAGCCCCAGCATTTT. This translates into CASMAGQGNYQPQHF.

This clone was detected once. CDR3 sequence (DNA): TGCAGCGTTGAAGGTCGGGAGGCGGGAACCTACAATGAGCAGTTCTTC. This gives the protein CSVEGREAGTYNEQFF. V and J are TRBV29-1 and TRBJ2-1; TRBD2 matches 7 bases. The CDR3 runs to 16 residues. V shed 1 base and J 2 bases; nucleotides not matched to a gene: 8. CDR1 SQVTM and CDR2 ANQGSEA come from the germline V gene.

This clone was seen a handful of times. The J gene is TRBJ2-7, the V gene TRBV30; 7 bases fit TRBD1. Germline lookup yields CDR1 GTSNPN and CDR2 SVGIG (reference sequence). J gave up 2 bases and V 7 bases, and 11 bases lay outside the gene matches. The CDR3 has 14 amino acids. For the CDR3, the DNA is TGTGCCTTTTCAAGGGCAGGGACAGCCTACGAGCAGTACTTC. The encoded protein is CAFSRAGTAYEQYF.

This clone showed up just once. The J gene is TRBJ2-3, the V gene TRBV5-1; 9 bases are a match to TRBD1. CDR1 is SGHRS, CDR2 YFSETQ, per germline. V shed 3 bases and J 3 bases; nucleotides not matched to a gene: 8. The CDR3 length is 16 residues. The CDR3 coding sequence is TGCGCCAGCAGCTGGGGTAGGGACAGGGCTACAGATACGCAGTATTTT. This codes for CASSWGRDRATDTQYF.

This chain joins TRBV18 and TRBJ2-1, with D perhaps TRBD2 (5 bases). Between the trimmed V and J ends, which lost 1 base and 7 bases, there was a span of 8 bases. The CDR3 sequence is 13 residues long. Germline loops: CDR1 KGHSH, CDR2 LQKENI. CDR3 in amino acids: CASSPLRGNEQFF. The CDR3 DNA sequence: TGTGCCAGCTCACCACTCCGGGGAAATGAGCAGTTCTTC.

The chain recombines TRBV3-1 (or the pseudogene TRBV3-2) with TRBJ2-1; TRBD2 matches at 10 bases. The V gene end was trimmed by 0 bases and the J gene end by 9 bases; junction bases not matched to a gene: 11. Germline CDR1 is LGHDT and CDR2 is YNNKEL (reference sequence). The CDR3 is 17 residues long. The CDR3 DNA reads TGTGCCAGCAGCCAAGATCCGAGCGGGGGGGCTCGGGGTGAGCAGTTCTTC. Translating gives CASSQDPSGGARGEQFF.

In this sample, this clone turned up once. The chain couples TRBV19 to TRBJ2-7, with 9 positions matching TRBD1. Germline CDR1 reads LNHDA; CDR2 reads SQIVND (reference sequence). The CDR3 runs 14 residues. Unmatched junction bases numbered 8, after V lost 5 bases and J lost 6 bases. CDR3 region: CASSATGGRAEQYV. In DNA form, the CDR3 reads TGTGCCAGTAGTGCGACAGGGGGTAGGGCCGAGCAGTACGTC.

J is TRBJ1-3 and V is TRBV6-5; 8 bases map to TRBD1. CDR1 is MNHEY, CDR2 SVGAGI, per germline. V was clipped by 0 bases and J by 3 bases; unmatched bases: 4. The CDR3 totals 16 residues. CDR3 nucleotides: TGTGCCAGCAGTTACTCGACAGGGGTAGTTGGAAACACCATATATTTT. Translation gives CASSYSTGVVGNTIYF.

This clone has more than one count but fewer than ten. The V call is TRBV15, the J call TRBJ2-1, with 10 positions matching TRBD2. The germline V gene encodes CDR1 LNHNV and CDR2 YYDKDF (reference sequence). The trim removed 6 bases at V and 4 bases at J, leaving 9 bases unmatched. The CDR3 is 16 amino acids. CDR3 nucleotide sequence: TGTGCCACCAGAGAGCTAGCGGGGGTTTATTACAATGAGCAGTTCTTC. Its protein is CATRELAGVYYNEQFF.

This chain connects TRBV10-2 to TRBJ1-1, with TRBD1 as a possible D gene (6 bases). Germline lookup yields CDR1 WSHSY and CDR2 SAAADI. The CDR3 covers 13 residues. V was shortened by 6 bases and J by 3 bases, with 11 bases between the two germline ends. The CDR3 spells CASRQGRDTEAFF. The DNA for the CDR3 is TGCGCCAGCAGACAGGGAAGGGACACTGAAGCTTTCTTT.